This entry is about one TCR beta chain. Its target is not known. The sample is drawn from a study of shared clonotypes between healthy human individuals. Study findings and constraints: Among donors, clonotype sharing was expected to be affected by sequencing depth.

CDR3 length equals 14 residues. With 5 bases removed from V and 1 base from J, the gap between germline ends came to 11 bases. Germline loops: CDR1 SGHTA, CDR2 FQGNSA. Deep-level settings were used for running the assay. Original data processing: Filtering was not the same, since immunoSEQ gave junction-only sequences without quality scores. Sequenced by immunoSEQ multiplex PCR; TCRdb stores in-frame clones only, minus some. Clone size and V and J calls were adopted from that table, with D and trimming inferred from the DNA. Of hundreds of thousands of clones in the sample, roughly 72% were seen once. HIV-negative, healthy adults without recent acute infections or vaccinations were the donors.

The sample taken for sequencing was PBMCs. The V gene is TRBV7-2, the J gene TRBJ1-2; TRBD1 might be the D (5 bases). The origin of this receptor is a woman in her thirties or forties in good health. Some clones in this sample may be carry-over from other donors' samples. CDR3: CASSRDGLNYGYTF. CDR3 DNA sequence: TGTGCCAGCAGCCGGGACGGACTTAACTATGGCTACACCTTC.